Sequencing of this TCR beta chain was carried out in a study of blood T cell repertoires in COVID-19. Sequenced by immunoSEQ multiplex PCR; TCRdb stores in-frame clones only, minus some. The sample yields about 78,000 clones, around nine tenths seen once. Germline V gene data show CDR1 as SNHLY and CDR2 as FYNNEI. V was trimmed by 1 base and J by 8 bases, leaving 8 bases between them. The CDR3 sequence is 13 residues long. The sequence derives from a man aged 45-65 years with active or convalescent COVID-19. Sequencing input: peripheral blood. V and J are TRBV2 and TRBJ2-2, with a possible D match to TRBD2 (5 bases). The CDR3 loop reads CASSEGGNGELFF. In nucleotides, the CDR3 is TGTGCCAGCAGTGAAGGAGGGAATGGGGAGCTGTTTTTT.